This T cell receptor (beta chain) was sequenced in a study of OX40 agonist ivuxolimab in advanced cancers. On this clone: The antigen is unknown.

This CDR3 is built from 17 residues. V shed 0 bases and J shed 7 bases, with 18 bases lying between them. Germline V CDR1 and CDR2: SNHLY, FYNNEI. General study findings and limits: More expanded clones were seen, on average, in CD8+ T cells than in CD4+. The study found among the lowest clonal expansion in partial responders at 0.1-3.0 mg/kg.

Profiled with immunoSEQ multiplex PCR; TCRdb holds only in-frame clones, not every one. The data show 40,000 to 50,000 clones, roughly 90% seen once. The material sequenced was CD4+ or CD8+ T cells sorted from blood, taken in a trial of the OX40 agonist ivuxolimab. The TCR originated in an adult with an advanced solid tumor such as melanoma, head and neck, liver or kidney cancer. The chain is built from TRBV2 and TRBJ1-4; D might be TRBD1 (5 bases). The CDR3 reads CASSEADSRRGGEKLFF. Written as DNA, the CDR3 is TGTGCCAGCAGTGAAGCAGATTCACGGCGGGGGGGTGAAAAACTGTTTTTT.